The 2 T cell receptor beta chains below come from one sample, sequenced in a study of identical twins. TCRdb reprocessed the 5' RACE reads with MiXCR, giving one entry per CDR3 protein. The profile covers hundreds of thousands of distinct CDR3 sequences, with approximately 13% appearing a single time and roughly 1.6% taken by the ten largest. These data are also associated with another study on yellow fever vaccine responses in identical twins.

The sample was PBMCs. These receptors were obtained from a woman aged 18 to 35 in good health.

In its sample, this clonotype was seen a few times. The rearrangement uses TRBV3-1 and TRBJ2-1; the match to TRBD2 covers 9 bases. Trimming took 2 bases from V and 6 from J; bases not matched to a gene: 8. CDR3 length equals 16 residues. Germline V CDR1 and CDR2: LGHDT, YNNKEL (reference sequence). The CDR3 DNA sequence: TGTGCCAGCAGCCAACCCGGAGGACTAGCGCTCAATGAGCAGTTCTTC. This codes for CASSQPGGLALNEQFF.

This clonotype was found once. The chain carries TRBV20-1 and TRBJ2-5; 9 bases agree with TRBD2. Germline CDR1 is DFQATT and CDR2 is SNEGSKA (reference sequence). This CDR3 is built from 15 residues. V lost 5 bases, J lost 1 base, and 8 bases stayed unmatched. CDR3 nucleotide sequence: TGCAGTGCTGGCGCCACTAGCGGGTCCCAAGAGACCCAGTACTTC. As protein: CSAGATSGSQETQYF.